This T cell receptor (beta chain) was identified during a study of graft-versus-host responses after intestinal transplantation. For the study at large: Grafts were multivisceral, liver-intestinal, or isolated intestinal.

Germline CDR1 and CDR2: LNHDA and SQIVND (reference sequence). The CDR3 is made up of 15 amino acids. V dropped 5 bases and J dropped 5; count of bases not matched to a gene: 12. The protocol was immunoSEQ multiplex PCR, while the TCRdb copy is restricted to in-frame clones and leaves out a portion. This sample yields 45,000 to 50,000 clones, of which 85% to 95% are seen a single time; more than 2% belongs to the top ten. As to this clone: Its antigen is undetermined.

The chain couples TRBV19 to TRBJ2-7; 7 bases map to TRBD1. The clonotype comes from a human donor who was the organ donor for an intestinal transplant. This specimen was unstimulated CD4+ T cells sorted from spleen or lymph node cells, taken before transplant. The CDR3 reads CASSETGSYGDEQYF. The DNA of the CDR3 is TGTGCCAGTAGTGAGACAGGGTCATACGGGGACGAGCAGTACTTC.